What follows are 8 T cell receptor beta chains derived from one specimen sequenced in a study of beta chain features in type 1 diabetes. The entirety of the isolated RNA underwent reverse transcription, so expressed TCRB transcripts were sequenced. Here immunoSEQ multiplex PCR was the method, and the copy in TCRdb shows in-frame clones only, minus some. The sample shows 300,000 to 400,000 clones, 9.5% to 10% of them seen only once. Their antigen targets remain unknown. The study's findings and limits: In every one of the four CD4+ subsets, TCRB CDR3s were moderately but significantly shorter in Type 1 diabetes patients.

The source material was central memory CD4+ T cells from blood. All receptors derive from a man under 40 with type 1 diabetes.

There are a few counts of this clone. The chain is built from TRBV6-5 and TRBJ1-5; no clear D gene. Germline V gene sequence: CDR1 MNHEY, CDR2 SVGAGI. There are 12 residues in the CDR3. Trimming cost V 2 bases and J 5 bases, with 4 bases left between them. CDR3 sequence (DNA): TGTGCCAGCAGTTACCCCGATCAGCCCCAGCATTTT. This gives the protein CASSYPDQPQHF.

This clone was counted between two and nine times. The chain joins TRBV11-1 to TRBJ2-7, with D unresolved. The V gene lost 1 base and the J gene lost 6 bases, with 13 bases spanning the gap. Germline CDR1 and CDR2: SGHAT and FQDESV (reference sequence). CDR3 size: 14 residues. The CDR3 sequence is CASSLDGPLREQYF. CDR3 DNA: TGTGCCAGCAGCTTAGATGGCCCCCTACGCGAGCAGTACTTC.

This chain uses TRBV28 with TRBJ1-3; D gene uncertain. The CDR3 sequence is 16 residues long. Trimming took off 7 bases at V and 2 bases at J, with 18 bases between the two ends. Germline assignment: CDR1 MDHEN and CDR2 SYDVKM. The DNA of the CDR3 is TGTGCCAGCACTAAGTCGTACCCAGCTCCTGGAAACACCATATATTTT. As protein: CASTKSYPAPGNTIYF.

The chain couples TRBV6-4 to TRBJ2-7; 9 positions match TRBD1. There are 16 residues in the CDR3. Germline-derived CDR1 and CDR2 are MRHNA and SNTAGT. V dropped 4 bases and J dropped 4; count of bases not matched to a gene: 11. CDR3 residues: CASSASPGTGRYEQYF. The CDR3 coding sequence is TGTGCCAGCAGTGCCTCCCCCGGGACAGGGAGGTACGAGCAGTACTTC.

This clone has at least ten counts. This chain connects TRBV28 to TRBJ2-7; unclear D gene. V lost 3 bases to trimming and J lost 2 bases, with 8 bases between them. Per germline, CDR1 MDHEN and CDR2 SYDVKM. The CDR3 extends over 13 amino acids. This CDR3 is CASSFLETYEQYF. DNA for the CDR3: TGTGCCAGCAGTTTTCTTGAAACCTACGAGCAGTACTTC.

The gene calls are TRBV2 and TRBJ1-5; D is ambiguous. Deletions cut 5 bases from V and 2 bases from J, with 10 bases between. Germline CDR1 reads SNHLY; CDR2 reads FYNNEI. CDR3 length: 14 residues. CDR3 coding DNA: TGTGCCAGCAGTACAGAGGGCGGCAATCAGCCCCAGCATTTT. Residues: CASSTEGGNQPQHF.

The table lists this clone with a few counts. This rearrangement joins TRBV6-1 to TRBJ2-5; 7 bases agree with TRBD1. CDR3 size: 14 residues. After removal of 6 bases from V and 0 bases from J, the junction contained 4 bases not matched to a gene. Germline V CDR1 and CDR2: MNHNS, SASEGT. Here the CDR3 DNA reads TGTGCCAGCAGCGACAGGGTGTACCAAGAGACCCAGTACTTC. Residues: CASSDRVYQETQYF.

This clone was seen a handful of times. The chain couples TRBV6-1 to TRBJ2-1, with D perhaps matching TRBD2 (5 bases). Germline-derived CDR1 and CDR2 are MNHNS and SASEGT. The V end was cut by 4 bases, the J end by 8 bases, with 15 bases between. The CDR3 runs to 14 residues. CDR3 in amino acids: CASSVRRGLDEQFF. The CDR3 DNA reads TGTGCCAGCAGTGTCCGACGAGGGCTAGATGAGCAGTTCTTC.